The present T cell receptor beta chain was sequenced within a study of blood T cell repertoires in COVID-19. Study background: PBMCs, B-cell-depleted T cells, or T cells provided the cDNA or gDNA that made up the material.

TCRdb's table, derived via immunoSEQ multiplex PCR, lists solely in-frame clones and lacks some. The sample carries about 270,000 clones, less than 90% recorded once. The clonotype originates from a woman aged 50 to 60 who had recovered from COVID-19. The sample taken for sequencing was PBMCs or T cells enriched from blood (not recorded which).

CDR3 protein: CASSPKGGVSHEQYF. CDR3 nucleotide sequence: TGTGCCAGCTCACCAAAGGGGGGGGTGTCCCACGAGCAGTACTTC. The V and J genes are TRBV18 and TRBJ2-7; a possible D gene is TRBD2 (7 bases). CDR1 KGHSH and CDR2 LQKENI come from the germline V gene. This CDR3 region has 15 residues. V was clipped by 2 bases and J by 5 bases, with 16 bases between them.